This TCR beta chain was profiled in a study of cytomegalovirus exposure and HLA in healthy donors. About the research overall: The approximately 110 validation repertoires, a later analysis reported, used the same platform as the 600 to 850 repertoires from the first cohort. Overall study results and limits: Rare sequences made up most TCRs, while some public TCRs were found in many donors. Associated with cytomegalovirus, according to the listing, were around 170 TCR beta chains.

Germline values: CDR1 SGHNT, CDR2 YYREEE (reference sequence). With 4 bases clipped from V and 0 bases from J, the junction kept 9 bases outside the gene matches. There are 17 residues in the CDR3. The study drew the donors from its roughly 110-subject validation cohort, separate from the approximately 670-subject first cohort. A note on this clone: Its specificity is not known.

The protocol was immunoSEQ multiplex PCR, while the TCRdb copy is restricted to in-frame clones and leaves out a portion. The table records 130,000 or so clones, about nine tenths of them present only once. This TCR derives from a woman in her twenties or thirties in good health and CMV-seropositive. Sequencing input: PBMCs. J is TRBJ1-4 and V is TRBV5-4; 7 bases line up with TRBD1. CDR3 nucleotide sequence: TGTGCCAGCAGCCCAGGTCAGGGGGTGTCAACTAATGAAAAACTGTTTTTT. It codes for CASSPGQGVSTNEKLFF.